Listed below are T cell receptor beta chains from one sample, sequenced in a study of T-cell memory formation after mild COVID-19. TCRdb independently ran MiXCR on the 5' RACE reads; one entry per CDR3 protein. The sample includes about 260,000 distinct CDR3 sequences, less than 9.5% seen only once; the top ten take around a fifth. Sequencing input: PBMCs or a T cell subset sorted from them (not recorded which). These receptors all stem from a man between 18 and 29 years old who had mild COVID-19 (a few samples of this study predate the infection). Cell type and time point are not known. Each CDR3 is given with its conserved first and last residue. Each record gives: CDR3 protein, CDR3 DNA, D gene, clone size, V gene, J gene. The D gene is left open where the match is weak. A clone size is listed for some rows: how often the clone was seen (once, few, many), or a class if it is expanded.

CDR3aa: CASANMNTEAFF
CDR3nt: TGTGCCAGCGCGAATATGAACACTGAAGCTTTCTTT
d_gene: .
abundance: .
v_gene: TRBV6-5
j_gene: TRBJ1-1

CDR3aa: CASSLGGRSGANVLTF
CDR3nt: TGTGCCAGCAGCTTAGGGGGGCGCTCTGGGGCCAACGTCCTGACTTTC
d_gene: .
abundance: few
v_gene: TRBV11-2
j_gene: TRBJ2-6

CDR3aa: CASSHRGYQPQHF
CDR3nt: TGTGCCAGCAGCCATCGGGGGTATCAGCCCCAGCATTTT
d_gene: .
abundance: .
v_gene: TRBV3-1
j_gene: TRBJ1-5

CDR3aa: CASSLGAQLGEQFF
CDR3nt: TGCGCCAGCAGCTTGGGAGCCCAGCTAGGGGAGCAGTTCTTC
d_gene: .
abundance: many
v_gene: TRBV5-1
j_gene: TRBJ2-1

CDR3aa: CASSPASMMNTEAFF
CDR3nt: TGTGCCAGCTCACCAGCCTCGATGATGAACACTGAAGCTTTCTTT
d_gene: .
abundance: .
v_gene: TRBV18
j_gene: TRBJ1-1

CDR3aa: CASSLAGERQFF
CDR3nt: TGTGCCAGCAGCTTAGCAGGTGAGCGGCAGTTCTTC
d_gene: .
abundance: many
v_gene: TRBV7-8
j_gene: TRBJ2-1

CDR3aa: CASSYGFSGNTIYF
CDR3nt: TGTGCCAGCAGTTACGGGTTTTCTGGAAACACCATATATTTT
d_gene: .
abundance: few
v_gene: TRBV6-5
j_gene: TRBJ1-3

CDR3aa: CASSLSGSVTGELFF
CDR3nt: TGTGCCAGCAGTTTATCAGGGTCGGTCACCGGGGAGCTGTTTTTT
d_gene: .
abundance: .
v_gene: TRBV27
j_gene: TRBJ2-2

CDR3aa: CASSPQSGGLGEQFF
CDR3nt: TGTGCCAGCAGCCCTCAGAGCGGGGGATTAGGTGAGCAGTTCTTC
d_gene: TRBD2
abundance: .
v_gene: TRBV2
j_gene: TRBJ2-1

CDR3aa: CASSSTGGLMYEQYF
CDR3nt: TGTGCCAGCAGCTCAACAGGGGGCCTTATGTACGAGCAGTACTTC
d_gene: TRBD1
abundance: few
v_gene: TRBV7-6
j_gene: TRBJ2-7

CDR3aa: CASGQGGYTEAFF
CDR3nt: TGTGCCAGCGGACAGGGTGGGTACACTGAAGCTTTCTTT
d_gene: TRBD1
abundance: .
v_gene: TRBV7-2
j_gene: TRBJ1-1